Below are 23 T cell receptor beta chains sequenced from a single sample in a study of CD8 T cells in ankylosing spondylitis. MiXCR, run by TCRdb on the 5' RACE reads, gives a single entry per CDR3 protein. The profile covers some 130,000 distinct CDR3 sequences, with approximately 10% appearing a single time and about 4% taken by the ten largest. Sequencing was carried out using blood, either unsorted or a sorted T cell fraction (not recorded which). These TCRs come from a female donor with ankylosing spondylitis or in good health (not recorded which).

The sample holds many counts of this clonotype. This chain connects TRBV20-1 to TRBJ2-3; 8 bases map to TRBD2. J gave up 2 bases and V 3 bases, and 7 bases lay outside the gene matches. The CDR3 is made up of 15 amino acids. The germline gives CDR1 DFQATT, CDR2 SNEGSKA (reference sequence). This chain's CDR3 is CSARAPAGATDTQYF. DNA for the CDR3: TGCAGTGCTAGGGCCCCAGCGGGGGCCACAGATACGCAGTATTTT.

This clonotype has a count of ten or more. The chain combines TRBV28 with TRBJ1-5; 7 bases map to TRBD1. The V gene end was trimmed by 3 bases and the J gene end by 3 bases; junction bases not matched to a gene: 11. From germline, CDR1 is MDHEN and CDR2 SYDVKM. This CDR3 comprises 17 residues. CDR3 sequence: CASSFDREQDSNQPQHF. CDR3 nucleotide sequence: TGTGCCAGCAGTTTCGACAGGGAACAGGATTCCAATCAGCCCCAGCATTTT.

This clonotype was counted ten times or more. The J gene is TRBJ2-1, the V gene TRBV10-3, with 9 bases matching TRBD1. CDR3 length: 16 residues. The germline gives CDR1 ENHRY, CDR2 SYGVKD. J was trimmed by 5 bases and V by 5 bases; bases with no gene match: 10. Here the CDR3 reads CAISSARDRDHNEQFF. As DNA, the CDR3 is TGTGCCATCAGTAGCGCCCGGGACAGGGACCACAATGAGCAGTTCTTC.

This clonotype appeared many times. The V gene is TRBV5-1, the J gene TRBJ1-6, with TRBD1 as a possible D gene (6 bases). The CDR3 consists of 18 residues. Germline values: CDR1 SGHRS, CDR2 YFSETQ. V was trimmed by 7 bases and J by 0 bases, leaving 20 bases between them. DNA for the CDR3: TGCGCCAGCTCCCAGGGGTCGGATGCAGACTCCTATAATTCACCCCTCCACTTT. This encodes CASSQGSDADSYNSPLHF.

This clonotype showed up just a few times. This chain connects TRBV6-5 to TRBJ1-2; a weak D match, TRBD1 (5 bases). The CDR3 loop spans 14 amino acids. Trimming removed 4 bases at V and 2 bases at J, with 11 bases between. In germline, CDR1 is MNHEY, CDR2 SVGAGI. The CDR3 bases are TGTGCCAGCAGTTTCTTACAGGAAAACTATGGCTACACCTTC. Translated: CASSFLQENYGYTF.

This clonotype came up many times. The chain combines TRBV7-2 with TRBJ1-3; D may be TRBD1 (6 bases). With 2 bases removed from V and 2 bases from J, the gap between germline ends came to 7 bases. Germline V gene data show CDR1 as SGHTA and CDR2 as FQGNSA. This CDR3 spans 14 amino acids. CDR3 protein: CASSLQGTGNTIYF. CDR3 DNA: TGTGCCAGCAGCTTACAGGGGACTGGAAACACCATATATTTT.

In nucleotides, the CDR3 is TGTGCCAGCAGCTTAGAGCGGGGGCACTACAATGAGCAGTTCTTC. It codes for CASSLERGHYNEQFF. V is TRBV7-9 and J is TRBJ2-1; 8 bases are shared with TRBD2. Germline lookup yields CDR1 SEHNR and CDR2 FQNEAQ (reference sequence). There are 15 residues in the CDR3. V dropped 1 base and J dropped 3; count of bases not matched to a gene: 2.

This clonotype was found many times. This sequence joins TRBV20-1 and TRBJ2-3; 11 nucleotides match TRBD2. V trimming: 3 bases; J trimming: 1 base; junction bases outside the gene matches: 3. Germline V lookup: CDR1 DFQATT, CDR2 SNEGSKA (reference sequence). CDR3 length equals 15 residues. CDR3 DNA: TGCAGTGCTAGTAGCGGGGGGGCTGGCACAGATACGCAGTATTTT. Protein sequence: CSASSGGAGTDTQYF.

The table lists this clonotype with many counts. The V gene is TRBV12-3 or TRBV12-4, the J gene TRBJ1-2, with TRBD1 as a possible D gene (6 bases). The ends were cut back, 5 bases at V and 2 bases at J, with 12 bases in the middle. The CDR3 is made up of 14 amino acids. The CDR3 DNA sequence: TGTGCCAGCAGTCTCCGGACAGCCAACTATGGCTACACCTTC. It specifies CASSLRTANYGYTF.

In this sample, this clonotype turned up many times. The CDR3 DNA reads as TGTGCCAGCAGCCGGTGGGACAGGGACACAGATACGCAGTATTTT. It encodes CASSRWDRDTDTQYF. This chain links TRBV12-3 or TRBV12-4 with TRBJ2-3; the match to TRBD1 covers 9 bases. The V gene end was trimmed by 6 bases and the J gene end by 2 bases; junction bases not matched to a gene: 6. This CDR3 region has 15 residues.

This clonotype has at least ten counts. V usage is TRBV12-3 or TRBV12-4 and J usage is TRBJ2-3; 10 bases are shared with TRBD1. This CDR3 spans 15 amino acids. J was trimmed by 3 bases and V by 5 bases; bases with no gene match: 5. The chain's CDR3 is CASSGRDRGTDTQYF. Here the CDR3 DNA reads TGTGCCAGCAGTGGCAGGGACAGGGGAACAGATACGCAGTATTTT.

This clonotype was recorded at least ten times. V usage is TRBV29-1 and J usage is TRBJ2-3; D is undetermined. Germline V gene data show CDR1 as SQVTM and CDR2 as ANQGSEA. The length of the CDR3 is 9 residues. The DNA for the CDR3 is TGCAACGTCTTGGATACGCAGTATTTT. It is translated as CNVLDTQYF.

This clonotype was seen at least ten times. The chain has TRBV20-1 and TRBJ2-6, with D hard to call. From germline, CDR1 is DFQATT and CDR2 SNEGSKA (reference sequence). The V gene lost 5 bases and the J gene lost 0 bases, with 5 bases spanning the gap. The CDR3 runs to 13 residues. For the CDR3, the DNA is TGCAGTGCTCGCAGCTCTGGGGCCAACGTCCTGACTTTC. Translating gives CSARSSGANVLTF.

The V and J genes are TRBV7-2 and TRBJ1-1; 7 nucleotides match TRBD1. Germline CDR1 is SGHTA and CDR2 is FQGNSA. Losses at the gene ends were 5 bases for V and 5 bases for J; bases not matched to a gene: 8. The CDR3 consists of 14 residues. The CDR3, as DNA: TGTGCCAGCAGCACGGGACAGAAAAGGACTGAAGCTTTCTTT. Amino acid sequence: CASSTGQKRTEAFF.

This clonotype has more than one count but fewer than ten. This chain connects TRBV5-5 to TRBJ2-6; D unresolved. The CDR3 is 15 amino acids. The V and J ends lost 2 bases and 0 bases respectively, with 6 bases between them. Germline lookup yields CDR1 SGHKS and CDR2 YYEKEE (reference sequence). As DNA, the CDR3 is TGTGCCAGCAGCTTCGGTAGCTCTGGGGCCAACGTCCTGACTTTC. Encoded protein: CASSFGSSGANVLTF. Filled out from reference TRBV5-5 and TRBJ2-6, the complete variable domain reads DAGVTQSPTHLIKTRGQQVTLRCSPISGHKSVSWYQQVLGQGPQFIFQYYEKEERGRGNFPDRFSARQFPNYSSELNVNALLLGDSALYLCASSFGSSGANVLTFGAGSRLTVL.

This clonotype was counted ten times or more. The chain links TRBV29-1 to TRBJ1-4, with D uncertain. The V gene's germline CDR1 is SQVTM and CDR2 ANQGSEA. V was pared by 7 bases and J by 8 bases, with 23 bases between. There are 15 residues in the CDR3. The DNA of the CDR3 is TGCAGCGCAACCCCGATGGTGGCAGACCGAGAAAAACTGTTTTTT. Its protein product is CSATPMVADREKLFF.

This clonotype was seen ten or more times. V and J are TRBV6-1 and TRBJ1-1; the match to TRBD1 covers 7 bases. Germline V lookup: CDR1 MNHNS, CDR2 SASEGT. The CDR3 has 11 amino acids. The J segment lost 4 bases and the V segment lost 8 bases, leaving 1 base of the junction unmatched. The CDR3 loop reads CASQGVTEAFF. CDR3 nucleotides: TGTGCCAGCCAGGGGGTCACTGAAGCTTTCTTT.

This clonotype was counted at least ten times. This sequence joins TRBV5-1 and TRBJ2-7, with D hard to call. Per germline, CDR1 SGHRS and CDR2 YFSETQ. V was trimmed by 4 bases and J by 2 bases, leaving 10 bases between them. This CDR3 region has 13 residues. The CDR3 is CASSPASTYEQYF. CDR3 bases: TGCGCCAGCAGCCCAGCTTCTACCTACGAGCAGTACTTC.

This clonotype was seen only a few times. This sequence joins TRBV6-2 or TRBV6-3 and TRBJ2-1, with D possibly TRBD2 on 5 matching bases. The germline V gene encodes CDR1 MNHEY and CDR2 SVGEGT. The CDR3 spans 13 residues. The V and J ends lost 4 bases and 9 bases respectively, with 13 bases between them. CDR3 bases: TGTGCCAGCAGTTTCGGACTGTTGAGTGAGCAGTTCTTC. Translation gives CASSFGLLSEQFF.

This clonotype was recorded at least ten times. V usage is TRBV29-1 and J usage is TRBJ1-2; tentative D call: TRBD1 (5 bases). The V gene's germline CDR1 is SQVTM and CDR2 ANQGSEA. CDR3 length equals 13 residues. Trimming stripped 4 bases from V and 0 bases from J, with 9 bases between. The CDR3 DNA sequence: TGCAGCGTTGGTGGGGGAGCTAACTATGGCTACACCTTC. It specifies CSVGGGANYGYTF.

At least ten counts were recorded for this clonotype. The chain recombines TRBV20-1 with TRBJ2-1; 13 bases fit TRBD2. The ends lost 3 bases at V and 7 bases at J; junction bases unmatched: 6. This CDR3 is built from 15 residues. CDR1 and CDR2 (germline): DFQATT, SNEGSKA (reference sequence). The CDR3 nucleotides are TGCAGTGCTAGGCGGACTAGCGGGAGTAGGAATGAGCAGTTCTTC. Translating gives CSARRTSGSRNEQFF.

Many counts were recorded for this clonotype. The chain uses TRBV20-1 and TRBJ2-1; the D call may be TRBD1 or TRBD2 (6 bases each). Germline V lookup: CDR1 DFQATT, CDR2 SNEGSKA (reference sequence). The CDR3 has 14 residues. Trimming pared 6 bases from V and 3 bases from J, leaving 15 bases between. The CDR3 sequence: CSAPRRDNYNEQFF. CDR3 coding DNA: TGCAGTGCCCCCCGGAGGGACAACTACAATGAGCAGTTCTTC.

This chain uses TRBV18 with TRBJ1-2; 10 bases are a match to TRBD1. V lost 3 bases, J lost 7 bases, and 8 bases stayed unmatched. This CDR3 has 15 amino acids. The germline CDR1 and CDR2 sequences are KGHSH and LQKENI. CDR3 protein: CASSPLGTGDSGYTF. CDR3 coding DNA: TGTGCCAGCTCACCCCTCGGGACAGGGGACTCTGGCTACACCTTC.